A selection of T cell receptor beta chains follows, all from one sample in a study of shared clonotypes between healthy human individuals. Here immunoSEQ multiplex PCR was the method, and the copy in TCRdb shows in-frame clones only, minus some. The sample holds roughly 590,000 clones, 95% seen once. Material: naive CD8+ T cells sorted from blood. Receptors originate from a woman in her 30s in good health. The CDR3 runs from the conserved cysteine through the conserved F or W. A D gene is named only where the DNA matches it firmly. The size of a clone is reported for some rows only, either as once, few or many, or as a class for expanded clones.

j_gene | v_gene | d_gene | abundance | CDR3aa | CDR3nt
TRBJ2-2 | TRBV11-2 | NA | NA | CASSLYPGELFF | TGTGCCAGCAGCCTATACCCCGGGGAGCTGTTTTTT
TRBJ2-1 | TRBV4-1 | TRBD2 | NA | CASSQDPLSGGRYNEQFF | TGCGCCAGCAGCCAAGATCCCCTTAGCGGGGGGCGTTACAATGAGCAGTTCTTC
TRBJ1-1 | TRBV6-6 | NA | NA | CASSSPENTEAFF | TGTGCCAGCAGTTCTCCAGAGAACACTGAAGCTTTCTTT
TRBJ1-1 | TRBV27 | TRBD1 | NA | CASTSYRGRNTEAFF | TGTGCCAGCACCTCATACAGGGGGCGAAACACTGAAGCTTTCTTT
TRBJ2-2 | TRBV5-4 | TRBD2 | NA | CASSLATSGSLSPWPGELFF | TGTGCCAGCAGCTTGGCGACTAGCGGGAGTCTTTCCCCATGGCCCGGGGAGCTGTTTTTT
TRBJ2-7 | TRBV19 | TRBD1 | NA | CASSISGTGPYEQYF | TGTGCCAGTAGTATCTCCGGGACAGGGCCCTACGAGCAGTACTTC
TRBJ1-2 | TRBV10-3 | TRBD1 | once | CAISPGQGADGYTF | TGTGCCATCAGTCCGGGACAGGGGGCGGATGGCTACACCTTC
TRBJ2-7 | TRBV4-1 | NA | NA | CASSQGGNSYEQHF | TGCGCCAGCAGCCAAGGTGGGAACTCCTACGAGCAGCACTTC
TRBJ2-7 | TRBV9 | NA | once | CASSGGTEQYEQYF | TGTGCCAGCAGCGGCGGGACAGAGCAATACGAGCAGTACTTC
TRBJ1-2 | TRBV4-2 | NA | few | CASSQEGAARADGYTF | TGTGCCAGCAGCCAAGAAGGGGCAGCACGTGCGGATGGCTACACCTTC
TRBJ1-2 | TRBV29-1 | NA | NA | CSVAPGDGYGYTF | TGCAGCGTAGCGCCCGGGGATGGCTATGGCTACACCTTC
TRBJ1-2 | TRBV11-2 | NA | NA | CASSSDSSGYTF | TGTGCCAGCAGCTCTGACAGCTCCGGCTACACCTTC
TRBJ2-2 | TRBV28 | NA | NA | CASSFGNTGELFF | TGTGCCAGCAGTTTCGGGAACACCGGGGAGCTGTTTTTT
TRBJ1-1 | TRBV7-2 | NA | NA | CASSYKVTGGNTEAFF | TGTGCCAGCAGTTATAAAGTTACCGGAGGAAACACTGAAGCTTTCTTT
TRBJ2-1 | TRBV2 | TRBD2 | NA | CASRGLAGHEQFF | TGTGCCAGCAGGGGACTAGCGGGCCATGAGCAGTTCTTC
TRBJ2-7 | TRBV29-1 | TRBD2 | NA | CSVEDEGGSSYEQYF | TGCAGCGTTGAAGACGAAGGCGGGAGCTCCTACGAGCAGTACTTC
TRBJ2-1 | TRBV6-1 | TRBD2 | NA | CASSEFGAGAEQFF | TGTGCCAGCAGTGAATTTGGGGCGGGAGCTGAGCAGTTCTTC
TRBJ2-7 | TRBV10-3 | NA | NA | CAISALVVTDEQYF | TGTGCCATCAGTGCTTTAGTAGTGACTGACGAGCAGTACTTC
TRBJ2-1 | TRBV29-1 | TRBD1 | NA | CSTILQGHHLNEQFF | TGCAGCACCATCCTACAGGGGCACCACCTCAATGAGCAGTTCTTC
TRBJ2-5 | TRBV7-9 | NA | NA | CASSSDLLAEETQYF | TGTGCCAGCAGCTCAGACCTTCTAGCTGAAGAGACCCAGTACTTC
TRBJ1-4 | TRBV27 | NA | NA | CASSLSKGSDEKLFF | TGTGCCAGCAGTTTATCCAAGGGGTCTGATGAAAAACTGTTTTTT
TRBJ2-2 | TRBV29-1 | NA | NA | CSAGSYREELFF | TGCAGCGCCGGTTCCTACAGGGAGGAGCTGTTTTTT
TRBJ2-1 | TRBV4-1 | TRBD2 | NA | CASTQGTSLFF | TGCGCCAGCACCCAGGGGACTAGCCTGTTCTTC
TRBJ2-7 | TRBV4-1 | NA | NA | CASSQVAETGAYEQYF | TGCGCCAGCAGCCAAGTGGCCGAGACTGGGGCCTACGAGCAGTACTTC
TRBJ2-1 | TRBV29-1 | TRBD2 | once | CSGVGLAGGPGYYNEQFF | TGCAGCGGGGTTGGACTAGCGGGAGGGCCGGGGTACTACAATGAGCAGTTCTTC
TRBJ1-2 | TRBV28 | NA | NA | CASSLHPTAYGYTF | TGTGCCAGCAGTTTACACCCGACCGCCTATGGCTACACCTTC
TRBJ1-2 | TRBV28 | NA | NA | CASRGEGDVNYGYTF | TGTGCCAGCAGGGGGGAGGGAGACGTTAACTATGGCTACACCTTC
TRBJ2-7 | TRBV4-2 | TRBD2 | NA | CASSQDFLAGSYEQYF | TGTGCCAGCAGCCAAGATTTTCTAGCGGGATCCTACGAGCAGTACTTC
TRBJ2-1 | TRBV29-1 | NA | NA | CSVEDVRLRENEQFF | TGCAGCGTTGAAGATGTGCGCCTTAGAGAGAATGAGCAGTTCTTC
TRBJ2-2 | TRBV14 | TRBD1 | once | CASSQDLDRVENTGELFF | TGTGCCAGCAGCCAAGATCTTGACAGGGTGGAGAACACCGGGGAGCTGTTTTTT
TRBJ2-7 | TRBV27 | NA | NA | CASSLIGFGEQYF | TGTGCCAGCAGTTTGATAGGTTTCGGCGAGCAGTACTTC
TRBJ2-3 | TRBV28 | NA | NA | CASTWTLGADTQYF | TGTGCCAGCACCTGGACTCTGGGGGCAGATACGCAGTATTTT
TRBJ2-2 | TRBV28 | NA | NA | CAGRFANTGELFF | TGTGCCGGCCGCTTTGCGAACACCGGGGAGCTGTTTTTT
TRBJ2-7 | TRBV2 | NA | once | CASSPLMLPYEQYF | TGTGCCAGCAGTCCCCTGATGCTGCCGTACGAGCAGTACTTC
TRBJ2-2 | TRBV19 | TRBD1 | NA | CASTTGGWNTGELFF | TGTGCCAGTACCACAGGGGGCTGGAACACCGGGGAGCTGTTTTTT
TRBJ2-2 | TRBV5-6 | NA | NA | CASSVDRTGELFF | TGTGCCAGCAGCGTAGACCGCACCGGGGAGCTGTTTTTT
TRBJ2-1 | TRBV27 | NA | NA | CASSLNHEQFF | TGTGCCAGCAGTTTAAACCACGAGCAGTTCTTC